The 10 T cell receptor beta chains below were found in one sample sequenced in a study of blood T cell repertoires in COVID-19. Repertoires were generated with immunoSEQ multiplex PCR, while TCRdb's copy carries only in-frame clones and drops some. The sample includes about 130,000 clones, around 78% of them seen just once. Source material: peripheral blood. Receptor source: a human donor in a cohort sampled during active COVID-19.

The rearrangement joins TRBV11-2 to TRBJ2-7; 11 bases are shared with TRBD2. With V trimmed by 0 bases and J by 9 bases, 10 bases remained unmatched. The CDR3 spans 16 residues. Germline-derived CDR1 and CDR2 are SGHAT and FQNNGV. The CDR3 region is CASSLDHGLAGTRQYF. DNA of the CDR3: TGTGCCAGCAGCTTAGATCATGGACTAGCGGGCACGCGGCAGTACTTC.

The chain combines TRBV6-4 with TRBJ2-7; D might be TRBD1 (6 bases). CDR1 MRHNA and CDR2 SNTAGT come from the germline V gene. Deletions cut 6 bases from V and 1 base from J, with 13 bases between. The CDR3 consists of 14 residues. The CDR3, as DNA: TGTGCCAGCAGGCCCGGGACACTATCCTACGAGCAGTACTTC. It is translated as CASRPGTLSYEQYF.

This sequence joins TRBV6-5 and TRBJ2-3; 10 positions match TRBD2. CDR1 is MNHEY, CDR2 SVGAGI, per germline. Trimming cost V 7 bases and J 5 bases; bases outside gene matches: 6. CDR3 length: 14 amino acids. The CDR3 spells CASTERGGLDTQYF. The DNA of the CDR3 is TGTGCCAGCACCGAGCGGGGGGGCCTAGATACGCAGTATTTT.

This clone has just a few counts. This chain's CDR3 is CASSSTQETQYF. CDR3 coding DNA: TGTGCCAGCAGTTCTACGCAAGAGACCCAGTACTTC. This chain links TRBV2 with TRBJ2-5; no clear D. The length of the CDR3 is 12 residues. V was trimmed by 5 bases and J by 2 bases, leaving 6 bases between them. Germline assignment: CDR1 SNHLY and CDR2 FYNNEI.

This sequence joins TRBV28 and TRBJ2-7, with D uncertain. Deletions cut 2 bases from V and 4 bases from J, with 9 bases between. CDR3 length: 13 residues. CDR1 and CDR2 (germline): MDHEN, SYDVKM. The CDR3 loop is CASSLGGSYEQYF. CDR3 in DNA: TGTGCCAGCAGTTTAGGTGGCTCTTACGAGCAGTACTTC.

CDR3 coding DNA: TGTGCCAGCAGCTTAGCGGGGGGGCTAGGTGAGCAGTTCTTC. Translating it yields CASSLAGGLGEQFF. The V call is TRBV7-9, the J call TRBJ2-1; possible D gene TRBD2, 7 bases. The V gene lost 0 bases and the J gene lost 9 bases, with 12 bases spanning the gap. This CDR3 comprises 14 residues. The germline CDR1 and CDR2 sequences are SEHNR and FQNEAQ (reference sequence). Full variable domain (remainder filled in from reference TRBV7-9 and TRBJ2-1): DTGVSQNPRHKITKRGQNVTFRCDPISEHNRLYWYRQTLGQGPEFLTYFQNEAQLEKSRLLSDRFSAERPKGSFSTLEIQRTEQGDSAMYLCASSLAGGLGEQFFGPGTRLTVL.

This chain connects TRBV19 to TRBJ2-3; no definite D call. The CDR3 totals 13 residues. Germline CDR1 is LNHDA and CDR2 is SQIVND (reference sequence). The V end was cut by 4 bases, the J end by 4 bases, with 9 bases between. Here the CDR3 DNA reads TGTGCCAGTAGTACTCCTCCGGCAGATACGCAGTATTTT. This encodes CASSTPPADTQYF.

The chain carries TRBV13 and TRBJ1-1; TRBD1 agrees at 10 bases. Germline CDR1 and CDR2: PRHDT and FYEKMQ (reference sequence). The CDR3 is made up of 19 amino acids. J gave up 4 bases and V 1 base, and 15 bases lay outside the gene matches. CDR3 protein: CASSLALWGTGAWSTEAFF. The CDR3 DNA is TGTGCCAGCAGCTTAGCCCTATGGGGGACAGGGGCCTGGAGCACTGAAGCTTTCTTT.

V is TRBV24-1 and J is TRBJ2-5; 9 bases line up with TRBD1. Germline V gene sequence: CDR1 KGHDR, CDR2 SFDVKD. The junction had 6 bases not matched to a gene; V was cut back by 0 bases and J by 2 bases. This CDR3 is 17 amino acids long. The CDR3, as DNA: TGTGCCACCAGTGATTTGCGGGGGGACAGGGAACAAGAGACCCAGTACTTC. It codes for CATSDLRGDREQETQYF.

The CDR3 DNA follows: TGCGCCAGCAGCGTACAGGGGGCTCAGGGCTACACCTTC. This translates into CASSVQGAQGYTF. The chain is built from TRBV5-1 and TRBJ1-2; 9 bases are shared with TRBD1. V shed 4 bases and J 8 bases; nucleotides not matched to a gene: 6. Germline V gives CDR1 SGHRS, CDR2 YFSETQ. This CDR3 has 13 residues.